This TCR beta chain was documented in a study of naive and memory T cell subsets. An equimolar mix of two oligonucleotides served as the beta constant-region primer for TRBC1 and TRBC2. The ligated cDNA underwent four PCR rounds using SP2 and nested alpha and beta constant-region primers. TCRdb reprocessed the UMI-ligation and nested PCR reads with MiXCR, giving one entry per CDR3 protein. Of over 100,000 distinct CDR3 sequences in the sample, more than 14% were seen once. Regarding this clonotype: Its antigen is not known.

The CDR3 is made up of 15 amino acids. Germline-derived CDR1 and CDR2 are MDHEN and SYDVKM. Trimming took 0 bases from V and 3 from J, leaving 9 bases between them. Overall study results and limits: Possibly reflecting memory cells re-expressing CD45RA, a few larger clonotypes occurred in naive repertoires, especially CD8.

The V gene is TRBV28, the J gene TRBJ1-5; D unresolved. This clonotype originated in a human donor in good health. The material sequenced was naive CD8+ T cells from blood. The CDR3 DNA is TGTGCCAGCAGTTTATGGGGCGACGACAATCAGCCCCAGCATTTT. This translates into CASSLWGDDNQPQHF.